One and the same sample provided the 19 T cell receptor beta chains below, sequenced in a study of identical twins. TCRdb re-analysed the 5' RACE reads in MiXCR, keeping a single row per CDR3 protein. The table lists 450,000 or so distinct CDR3 sequences, 13% to 15% of them singletons. These data were also filed under a second study, of yellow fever vaccine responses in identical twins.

Sequences were obtained from CD4+ T cells sorted from blood. These receptors came from a woman under 30 in good health.

This chain uses TRBV5-1 with TRBJ1-6, with 8 bases aligning to TRBD1. After removal of 4 bases from V and 8 bases from J, the junction contained 5 bases not matched to a gene. The CDR3 extends over 14 amino acids. Germline V gene lookup returns CDR1 SGHRS and CDR2 YFSETQ. The CDR3 region has the DNA TGCGCCAGCAGCCCTCAGGGGGCGGATTCACCCCTCCACTTT. Encoded protein: CASSPQGADSPLHF.

This clonotype was picked up many times. This chain links TRBV5-1 with TRBJ2-7; D remains ambiguous. The CDR3 sequence is 16 residues long. Germline loops: CDR1 SGHRS, CDR2 YFSETQ. The V and J ends lost 4 bases and 3 bases respectively, with 20 bases between them. The CDR3 protein is CASSLPRDDFFYEQYF. CDR3 bases: TGCGCCAGCAGCCTCCCGCGCGACGACTTCTTCTACGAGCAGTACTTC.

V and J are TRBV7-8 and TRBJ2-2; a weak D match, TRBD1 (6 bases). The CDR3 runs to 14 residues. The germline V gene encodes CDR1 SGHVS and CDR2 FQNEAQ. With 5 bases removed from V and 6 bases from J, the gap between germline ends came to 13 bases. The DNA for the CDR3 is TGTGCCAGCAGCCATATCAGGGGATCCGGGGAGCTGTTTTTT. As protein: CASSHIRGSGELFF.

This clonotype was picked up a small number of times. The chain recombines TRBV2 with TRBJ2-5; 8 nucleotides match TRBD2. Germline trimming cut 5 bases from V and 2 bases from J; bases unmatched to any gene: 10. CDR3 length equals 16 residues. CDR1 and CDR2 (germline): SNHLY, FYNNEI. CDR3 nucleotides: TGTGCCAGCAGTCGACCGGGGGGGGCGACGCAAGAGACCCAGTACTTC. As protein: CASSRPGGATQETQYF.

There are a few counts of this clonotype. V and J are TRBV29-1 and TRBJ2-2; D gene uncertain. The CDR3 is made up of 13 amino acids. The V gene's germline CDR1 is SQVTM and CDR2 ANQGSEA. V lost 2 bases, J lost 3 bases, and 7 bases lay in between. The CDR3 reads CSVERPDTGELFF. The CDR3 DNA follows: TGCAGCGTTGAACGCCCCGACACCGGGGAGCTGTTTTTT.

The chain uses TRBV19 and TRBJ2-7; TRBD1 matches 7 bases. There are 13 residues in the CDR3. CDR1 is LNHDA, CDR2 SQIVND, per germline (reference sequence). With V trimmed by 7 bases and J by 1 base, 4 bases remained unmatched. Here the CDR3 reads CASMGTESYEQYF. The CDR3 coding sequence is TGTGCCAGTATGGGGACAGAGTCCTACGAGCAGTACTTC.

The sample holds many counts of this clonotype. The gene calls are TRBV20-1 and TRBJ2-3, with D perhaps TRBD1 or TRBD2 (7 bases each). The CDR3 contains 15 residues. V lost 1 base to trimming and J lost 3 bases, with 14 bases between them. Germline CDR1 is DFQATT and CDR2 is SNEGSKA (reference sequence). In DNA, the CDR3 is TGCAGTGCTAGAGCTTCAGGGGGGGGGACAGATACGCAGTATTTT. This gives the protein CSARASGGGTDTQYF.

Concerning this clonotype itself: Possible read error: a much larger clone is one base away. This rearrangement joins TRBV5-1 to TRBJ2-1; the D is unclear. Germline CDR1 and CDR2: SGHRS and YFSETQ. The V end was cut by 0 bases, the J end by 5 bases, with 9 bases between. This CDR3 comprises 14 residues. CDR3 loop: CASSLGEPHNEQFF. Written as DNA, the CDR3 is TGCGCCAGCAGCTTGGGGGAACCCCACAATGAGCAGTTCTTC.

Written as DNA, the CDR3 is TGTGCCAGCACCCATTCCCAGCGGGAGCAGTACTTC. Translation: CASTHSQREQYF. The V and J genes are TRBV6-6 and TRBJ2-7; maybe TRBD2 (5 bases). Germline CDR1 and CDR2: MNHNY and SVGAGI (reference sequence). The CDR3 consists of 12 residues. V was cut by 7 bases and J by 7 bases, with 14 bases left in between.

The chain couples TRBV5-1 to TRBJ2-2; D not resolved. Trimming cost V 3 bases and J 0 bases, with 9 bases left between them. The CDR3 is 15 residues long. CDR1 is SGHRS, CDR2 YFSETQ, per germline. The CDR3 loop is CASSSQHTNTGELFF. The DNA of the CDR3 is TGCGCCAGCAGCTCGCAGCACACGAACACCGGGGAGCTGTTTTTT.

This clonotype was seen a handful of times. The chain joins TRBV4-3 to TRBJ2-7; TRBD1 agrees at 10 bases. This CDR3 region has 16 residues. V gave up 4 bases and J gave up 4 bases; unmatched junction bases: 10. In germline, CDR1 is LGHNA, CDR2 YSLEER. This CDR3 reads CASSRATTGGFYEQYF. CDR3 nucleotide sequence: TGCGCCAGCAGCCGGGCTACGACAGGGGGCTTTTACGAGCAGTACTTC.

The chain joins TRBV28 to TRBJ2-7, with 12 nucleotides matching TRBD2. CDR3 length equals 14 residues. The V gene's germline CDR1 is MDHEN and CDR2 SYDVKM. J gave up 6 bases and V 5 bases, and 5 bases lay outside the gene matches. The chain's CDR3 is CASSRLTSGGEQYF. CDR3 bases: TGTGCCAGCAGTAGATTGACTAGCGGGGGCGAGCAGTACTTC.

J is TRBJ2-3 and V is TRBV5-1, with D tentatively TRBD2 (6 bases). Looked up from germline, CDR1 is SGHRS and CDR2 is YFSETQ. V lost 4 bases, J lost 7 bases, and 19 bases lay in between. The CDR3 is 15 residues long. CDR3 nucleotide sequence: TGCGCCAGCAGCCTGACCGGGGGTCACGAATATACGCAGTATTTT. The encoded protein is CASSLTGGHEYTQYF.

This clonotype occurred many times. The chain combines TRBV15 with TRBJ2-2; D call uncertain. This CDR3 has 14 amino acids. Germline-derived CDR1 and CDR2 are LNHNV and YYDKDF (reference sequence). V was clipped by 1 base and J by 1 base, with 4 bases between them. The CDR3 protein is CATSRGLNTGELFF. CDR3 DNA: TGTGCCACCAGCAGAGGATTGAACACCGGGGAGCTGTTTTTT.

V is TRBV7-2 and J is TRBJ2-1; 14 nucleotides match TRBD2. Looked up from germline, CDR1 is SGHTA and CDR2 is FQGNSA. The V segment lost 0 bases and the J segment 9 bases; nucleotides outside the gene matches: 7. CDR3 size: 17 residues. CDR3 protein: CASSLARLAGGPREQFF. Here the CDR3 DNA reads TGTGCCAGCAGCTTAGCCAGACTAGCGGGAGGGCCCCGTGAGCAGTTCTTC.

V is TRBV7-2 and J is TRBJ2-2; D is ambiguous. CDR3 size: 17 residues. V was cut by 1 base and J by 6 bases, with 18 bases left in between. Germline loops: CDR1 SGHTA, CDR2 FQGNSA. CDR3 bases: TGTGCCAGCAGCTTAGTAGGGATGGCTAGTTTCGCCGGGGAGCTGTTTTTT. Its translation: CASSLVGMASFAGELFF.

CDR3 in DNA: TGTGCCAGCAGCTTGGAAGGGAAGACGAACACTGAAGCTTTCTTT. Residues: CASSLEGKTNTEAFF. V usage is TRBV5-6 and J usage is TRBJ1-1, with D unresolved. Germline V gives CDR1 SGHDT, CDR2 YYEEEE. V lost 0 bases and J lost 1, with 10 bases in between. The CDR3 length is 15 residues.

The rearrangement uses TRBV6-5 and TRBJ2-7; TRBD1 matches 7 bases. CDR1 is MNHEY and CDR2 is SVGAGI in the germline V gene. The CDR3 is 15 residues long. After removal of 0 bases from V and 1 base from J, the junction contained 3 bases not matched to a gene. CDR3 coding DNA: TGTGCCAGCAGTTACTCGACAGGGTTTTCCTACGAGCAGTACTTC. Amino acids: CASSYSTGFSYEQYF.

This chain links TRBV3-1 with TRBJ1-1, with TRBD1 as a possible D gene (6 bases). The V end lost 4 bases, the J end lost 4 bases, and 13 bases lay between the germline ends. Germline-derived CDR1 and CDR2 are LGHDT and YNNKEL (reference sequence). The CDR3 totals 14 residues. CDR3 in DNA: TGTGCCAGCAGCCCACCCTCACAGGGCACTGAAGCTTTCTTT. This encodes CASSPPSQGTEAFF.